The 3 T cell receptor beta chains in this list originate from one sample, sequenced in a study of blood T cell repertoires in COVID-19. The table came from immunoSEQ multiplex PCR; TCRdb's copy has only in-frame clones and leaves some out. The sample lists around 170,000 clones, 84% seen once, with 10% to 15% in the top ten. Sequences were obtained from PBMCs or T cells enriched from blood (not recorded which). These TCRs come from a man over 45 who had recovered from COVID-19.

The chain couples TRBV11-3 to TRBJ2-1, with TRBD1 matching over 9 bases. The CDR3 length is 17 residues. V shed 1 base, J shed 7 bases, and the junction held 11 bases outside the gene matches. The germline gives CDR1 SGHNT, CDR2 YENEEA. CDR3 in amino acids: CASSLGIYRTGENEQFF. For the CDR3, the DNA is TGTGCCAGCAGCTTAGGAATCTATCGGACAGGGGAAAATGAGCAGTTCTTC.

The chain carries TRBV18 and TRBJ1-3, with D perhaps matching TRBD1 (6 bases). V lost 5 bases and J lost 0, with 17 bases in between. Germline V gene lookup returns CDR1 KGHSH and CDR2 LQKENI. The CDR3 is 17 amino acids. CDR3 residues: CASSTIGTTSSGNTIYF. DNA of the CDR3: TGTGCCAGCTCAACTATAGGGACAACCAGCTCTGGAAACACCATATATTTT.

V usage is TRBV12-3 or TRBV12-4 and J usage is TRBJ1-2; D gene uncertain. CDR3 size: 13 residues. DNA for the CDR3: TGTGCTTCGATTTTGCCGGGGAACTATGGCTACACCTTC. Protein product: CASILPGNYGYTF.